These 11 T cell receptor beta chains share one sample of origin, sequenced in a study of cytomegalovirus exposure and HLA in healthy donors. In the PCR, 60 Vbeta and 13 Jbeta primers were used. Produced via immunoSEQ multiplex PCR; TCRdb's table is partial and in-frame only. The sample contains under 200,000 clones, about four fifths of which appear only once. Sequenced sample: PBMCs. The origin of the receptors is a young woman in good health and CMV-seronegative.

The CDR3 loop is CASSSKGYYEQYF. The CDR3 bases are TGTGCCAGCAGCTCGAAGGGGTACTACGAGCAGTACTTC. The chain is built from TRBV7-9 and TRBJ2-7, with D possibly being TRBD1 (5 bases). The CDR3 is 13 amino acids. The germline gives CDR1 SEHNR, CDR2 FQNEAQ (reference sequence). Trimming stripped 4 bases from V and 3 bases from J, with 10 bases between.

The V gene is TRBV29-1, the J gene TRBJ1-1; 12 nucleotides line up with TRBD1. Looked up from germline, CDR1 is SQVTM and CDR2 is ANQGSEA. The trim removed 4 bases at V and 1 base at J, leaving 13 bases unmatched. The CDR3 loop spans 18 amino acids. CDR3 region: CSVGGDRGLDPRNTEAFF. CDR3 sequence (DNA): TGCAGCGTTGGAGGGGACAGGGGGCTCGACCCCAGGAACACTGAAGCTTTCTTT.

The rearrangement uses TRBV18 and TRBJ1-2; D is unresolved. The ends were cut back, 0 bases at V and 2 bases at J, with 4 bases in the middle. The germline gives CDR1 KGHSH, CDR2 LQKENI. The CDR3 length is 13 residues. The CDR3 sequence: CASSPPANYGYTF. The CDR3 DNA sequence: TGTGCCAGCTCACCACCGGCCAACTATGGCTACACCTTC.

CDR3 sequence (DNA): TGTGCCAGCAGTCCCAGCAGGGGAAAAGCTAACTATGGCTACACCTTC. Translating it yields CASSPSRGKANYGYTF. The chain combines TRBV27 with TRBJ1-2, with D possibly matching TRBD1 (6 bases). CDR3 size: 16 residues. Looked up from germline, CDR1 is MNHEY and CDR2 is SMNVEV (reference sequence). Trimming took 5 bases from V and 0 from J, leaving 16 bases between them.

This clone was observed a handful of times. V and J are TRBV4-3 and TRBJ2-2; 9 nucleotides match TRBD2. Looked up from germline, CDR1 is LGHNA and CDR2 is YSLEER. V lost 4 bases to trimming and J lost 6 bases; unmatched junction nucleotides: 12. The CDR3 is 17 amino acids. This CDR3 is CASSPSKGLAVSGELFF. DNA for the CDR3: TGCGCCAGCAGCCCCTCAAAGGGACTAGCTGTCTCCGGGGAGCTGTTTTTT.

The chain is built from TRBV12-2 and TRBJ1-5; TRBD1 is the table's D call, not checked against the DNA. TRBV12-2 is marked as a pseudogene. The CDR3 is made up of 12 amino acids. CDR3 in DNA: TGTGCAAGTCGCGCCACAGGGCAGCCCCAGCATTTT. As protein: CASRATGQPQHF.

The CDR3 here is CASSYGGTTNEKLFF. The CDR3 DNA sequence: TGTGCCAGCAGCTATGGGGGGACGACTAATGAAAAACTGTTTTTT. The gene calls are TRBV7-2 and TRBJ1-4; tentatively, D is TRBD1 (5 bases). The germline V gene encodes CDR1 SGHTA and CDR2 FQGNSA. V was cut by 4 bases and J by 2 bases, with 11 bases left in between. This CDR3 has 15 residues.

The chain carries TRBV9 and TRBJ2-1; 10 bases fit TRBD1. Germline-derived CDR1 and CDR2 are SGDLS and YYNGEE. The CDR3 consists of 18 residues. Germline trimming cut 2 bases from V and 7 bases from J; bases unmatched to any gene: 15. This CDR3 reads CASSVGTGEILRFNEQFF. The CDR3 coding sequence is TGTGCCAGCAGCGTCGGGACAGGGGAGATATTACGGTTTAATGAGCAGTTCTTC.

The chain couples TRBV27 to TRBJ2-3; 8 bases line up with TRBD2. CDR3 length equals 18 residues. With V trimmed by 6 bases and J by 1 base, 15 bases remained unmatched. From germline, CDR1 is MNHEY and CDR2 SMNVEV (reference sequence). The CDR3 region is CASRGWVVGLAGTDTQYF. The CDR3 DNA reads TGTGCCAGCAGAGGGTGGGTCGTAGGACTAGCAGGCACAGATACGCAGTATTTT.

The chain uses TRBV9 and TRBJ2-1; TRBD1 aligns across 10 bases. The V segment lost 4 bases and the J segment 7 bases; nucleotides outside the gene matches: 5. This CDR3 is built from 14 residues. CDR1 SGDLS and CDR2 YYNGEE come from the germline V gene. CDR3 bases: TGTGCCAGCAGCCCGGGACAGGGGAGGAATGAGCAGTTCTTC. Translated, it gives CASSPGQGRNEQFF. Variable domain in full (rest from reference TRBV9 and TRBJ2-1): DSGVTQTPKHLITATGQRVTLRCSPRSGDLSVYWYQQSLDQGLQFLIQYYNGEERAKGNILERFSAQQFPDLHSELNLSSLELGDSALYFCASSPGQGRNEQFFGPGTRLTVL.

The chain joins TRBV10-2 to TRBJ2-1; 7 bases agree with TRBD2. After removal of 10 bases from V and 10 bases from J, the junction contained 13 bases not matched to a gene. This CDR3 is 13 amino acids long. CDR1 and CDR2 from the germline V gene are WSHSY and SAAADI. The CDR3 bases are TGCGCCACCTTGGGAGGGAGGGCCAGGGAGCAGTTCTTC. Residues: CATLGGRAREQFF.